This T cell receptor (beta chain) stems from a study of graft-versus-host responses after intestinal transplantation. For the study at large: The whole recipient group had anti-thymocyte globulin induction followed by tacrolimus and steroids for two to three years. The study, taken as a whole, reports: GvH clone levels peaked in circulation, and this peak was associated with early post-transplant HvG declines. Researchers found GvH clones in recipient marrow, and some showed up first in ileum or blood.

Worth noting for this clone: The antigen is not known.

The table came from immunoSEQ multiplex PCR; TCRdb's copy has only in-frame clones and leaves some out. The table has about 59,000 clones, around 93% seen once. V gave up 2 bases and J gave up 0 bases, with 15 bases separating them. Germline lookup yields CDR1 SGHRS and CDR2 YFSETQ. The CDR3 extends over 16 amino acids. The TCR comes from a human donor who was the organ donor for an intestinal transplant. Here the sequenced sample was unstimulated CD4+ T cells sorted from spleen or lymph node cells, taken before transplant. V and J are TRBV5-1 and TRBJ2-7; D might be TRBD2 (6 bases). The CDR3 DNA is TGCGCCAGCAGCTTCGGCGGGGTAATGCTCTCCTACGAGCAGTACTTC. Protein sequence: CASSFGGVMLSYEQYF.